This T cell receptor beta chain was recorded in a study of cytomegalovirus exposure and HLA in healthy donors (dated by TCRdb to between 2016 and 2019). As for the study more broadly: According to an earlier analysis of a few hundred of the donors, about 179 million T cells yielded some 110 million unique TCR beta sequences and 276 Gb of sequence data. An early release covering over 500 HLA-typed donors comprised roughly 300 gigabases of sequencing data and approximately 85 million unique TCR sequences. Among the approximately 400 genotyped donors, roughly 80% belonged to the genetic ancestry cluster associated with self-reported Caucasian donors. The study aimed to test whether signatures of past pathogen exposure could be identified by cataloging public T cell receptors. The study used immunosequencing to profile the T cell repertoires of 666 subjects and linked those repertoires to cytomegalovirus serostatus. In addition to the first cohort of 500 to 850 subjects, a separate validation cohort of under 150 different subjects was used. The study combined high-throughput TCR immunosequencing, statistical association of individual TCRs with disease status, and machine learning to predict cytomegalovirus infection status. To study patterns of TCR occurrence, a later analysis re-analyzed previously published TCR beta repertoires from 600 to 750 donors and added high-resolution HLA genotyping. Rather than drawing on any new phenotypic data, the later analysis identified candidate immune exposures from TCR beta sequences and the way those sequences occurred across donors. An earlier analysis of several hundred of the donors used high-throughput TCR beta sequencing to judge whether each TCR beta V gene segment behaved as functional or pseudogenic. Donor age, sex, ethnicity and CMV serostatus were compiled together with the repertoire data. In a later genetic analysis, genome-wide SNP genotypes for about 55% of the roughly 700 donors were used, and that subset was treated as a discovery cohort. Every discovery cohort repertoire had been produced on one sequencing platform. Both class I and class II loci were covered by HLA typing, at four-digit resolution. Typing coverage differed by locus: A, B, C, DRB1 and DQB1 were typed in about 620-630 donors, DQA1 in 522, DPA1 in 600 to 610, and DPB1 in 450 to 480. About five DR-DQ haplotypes were handled as single units for association and clustering, since linkage in the cohort was strong. On average, roughly 240,000 unique TCR beta nucleotide sequences were sequenced per donor among a few hundred genotyped donors of the cohort, with roughly 20% of those sequences being non-productive. What the work shows at the level of the full study, not this receptor alone: Several of the top co-occurrence clusters appeared to be linked to parvovirus B19, influenza, CMV and Epstein-Barr virus, according to a later analysis. A later analysis found that TCR association rates varied across HLA loci, with DRB1 alleles showing the most associated TCRs and HLA-C alleles the fewest. A cluster of highly shared sequence variants was judged likely to represent a technical artifact of the sequencing pipeline. It was suggested by the authors that the approach could potentially be generalized to other disease states and immunological phenotypes. Because counts were too low, about 18 rarely observed V segments, including chromosome 9 orphons, were excluded from the earlier analysis of fewer than 650 of the donors. Linkage disequilibrium might explain the correlated functional status among segregating V segments, but an unknown experimental factor could not be excluded. In a later analysis, most CMV-associated TCR beta chains were found to appear HLA-restricted, with HLA associations seemingly driven largely by CMV exposure. In vitro tests confirmed that a few of the cytomegalovirus-associated TCR beta chains recognize cytomegalovirus antigens. Because some donors lacked HLA typing at each locus, the association tests relied only on the typed subset. In a later analysis, HLA-associated TCR beta chains were found to be more clonally expanded and to have lower generation probabilities than equally common non-associated chains. Immune exposure information for the cohort was limited to CMV serostatus. A further reported finding was that TCR beta sequences accurately predicted the HLA-A and HLA-B alleles for most subjects in the first cohort. In a later analysis, 16,951 TCR beta sequences were associated with specific HLA alleles at a false discovery rate of 0.05. In this cohort, only TCR beta chains were sequenced, and detectable features were limited by the absence of alpha or paired-chain data. The study listed 150 to 200 TCR beta chains as associated with cytomegalovirus. V-gene and J-gene trimming of TCR beta chains was associated with a missense DCLRE1C variant in a later genetic analysis, and the association was replicated in an independent cohort. In an earlier analysis of about 600 of the donors, most TCR beta V segments appeared in productive rearrangements about 87% or about 30% of the time, broadly matching IMGT annotations. While some public TCRs were present in many individuals, most TCR sequences turned up only very rarely across donors. According to a later genetic analysis, donors in an Asian-associated ancestry cluster had fewer N-insertions in productive TCRs than the approximately 650-donor mean. The classifier was reported to diagnose cytomegalovirus status with high specificity and sensitivity in both the original cohort and the validation cohort. Strong co-occurrence of HLA alleles, especially DR and DQ, made assigning TCR associations to individual alleles difficult. The presence/absence analyses assumed that sequencing depth was roughly uniform across donors, and that assumption may not be true.

To prepare the library, the immunoSEQ multiplex PCR assay was applied. For the multiplex PCR, a mixture combining 60 forward primers for TCR Vbeta segments and 13 reverse primers for TCR Jbeta segments was used. A multiplex PCR assay on genomic DNA amplified the CDR3 region of rearranged TCR beta genes. The Illumina HiSeq System was used to sequence the amplified TCR beta libraries as 87-base-pair reads. The original methods were these. A later analysis counted about 80 million unique TCR beta chains across the 650 to 800 repertoires, and roughly 11 million of these chains were shared by at least two donors. To remove PCR and sequencing errors, raw reads were error-corrected and collapsed into unique sequences using a nearest-neighbor algorithm that merged closely related sequences. V, D and J gene segments were assigned by aligning CDR3 sequences to IMGT reference sequences. For a sequence to be retained, a match of at least six nucleotides to both a V gene segment and a J gene segment was required. A rearrangement was called productive if the CDR3 had no stop codons and remained in frame with V and J, and every other rearrangement was called non-productive. Following IMGT convention, CDR3 was defined as the stretch from the second conserved V-encoded cysteine up to the conserved J-encoded phenylalanine. The earlier analysis of some 580 of the donors excluded any sequence lacking an unambiguous match to a single V gene segment. An earlier analysis of around 600 of the donors classified V segments as functional when productive rearrangements were above 56.7% and as segregating when the standard deviation between donors was above 5%. A statistical classification framework was developed to diagnose cytomegalovirus status using the catalog of TCR beta chain sequences. In a later analysis, TCR nucleotide sequences were compared against IMGT/GENE-DB human TR gene sequences so that V and J genes could be assigned. In a later analysis, CDR3 sequences and most-parsimonious VDJ recombination scenarios were assigned using the TCRdist pipeline. In a later analysis, every TCR beta chain was defined by the combination of its CDR3 amino acid sequence and its V-gene family, and reads without a unique V-gene family were dropped. In a later analysis, 500 to 700 highly shared, low-generation-probability nucleotide sequences were removed to address suspected cross-contamination and a sequencing artifact. A later analysis calculated a clonal expansion index for each public chain from normalized within-repertoire ranks of inferred template counts. In a later analysis, generation probabilities were computed with a VDJ recombination model fitted to out-of-frame rearrangements, and the resulting probabilities were checked against IGoR. In a later analysis, hypergeometric tests were used to score TCR-TCR, TCR-HLA and TCR-CMV co-occurrence, with a repertoire-size bias correction applied to TCR pairs. A later analysis estimated false discovery rates by permuting HLA or CMV assignments 20 times. In a later analysis, co-occurring TCRs were grouped using DBSCAN, with TCRdist sequence similarity added in when clustering inside HLA-allele-positive subsets. Repertoires with fewer than 30,000 or more than 120,000 public chains, plus five repertoires with anomalous nucleotide sharing, were excluded from co-occurrence clustering. As stored in TCRdb, this immuneACCESS dataset retains in-frame rearrangements with V and J assigned. A fraction of the clones does not appear; measured against another copy, unresolved V genes explain less than half of the discrepancy, and the remainder lacks a known reason. V, J and clone size derive from that table, while D and trimming were established from the DNA sequence. The sample includes around 67,000 clones, with more than 75% observed a single time. The ten largest clones add up to 7.8% of the sample.

Points on this clone: The specificity of this receptor is unknown. Per-base quality was not reported, and no clone a single base away is much larger than it.

The cohort consisted of approximately 690 healthy bone marrow donors. At the time of sampling, every cohort member was nominally healthy, though immune exposures that went unrecorded were likely present. The donor tested CMV seropositive, placing the donor among the 250 to 300 seropositive members of the cohort. A peripheral blood sample was provided by each donor, and peripheral blood mononuclear cells were used for TCR beta sequencing. The Qiagen DNeasy Blood Extraction Kit was used to extract genomic DNA from the blood cell samples. The sequenced sample consisted of PBMCs. This receptor was obtained from a man aged 18 to 29 in good health and CMV-seropositive.

The CDR3 corresponds to CASSGGTVNTEAFF. The base sequence is TGCGCCAGCAGCGGCGGGACGGTGAACACTGAAGCTTTCTTT. The rearranged chain carries TRBV5-1 and TRBJ1-1; 5 matching bases give a weak D call of TRBD1. V and J lose 4 bases and 0 bases, and a span of 10 bases separates them. The CDR3 has 14 amino acids, counting the end cysteine and phenylalanine. The kept DNA is CDR3 alone, 42 bases in frame from the first base. The germline V gene sets CDR1 to SGHRS and CDR2 to YFSETQ.